Below, 9 T cell receptor beta chains from the same sample are listed, as sequenced in a study of graft-versus-host responses after intestinal transplantation. These TCRs' antigens remain unknown. The method was immunoSEQ multiplex PCR; TCRdb's version includes in-frame clones alone and lacks a portion of them. The table has about 120,000 clones, roughly 96% seen once. The material sequenced was unstimulated CD8+ T cells sorted from spleen or lymph node cells, taken before intestinal transplant. Receptor source: a human donor who received an intestinal transplant.

The chain joins TRBV4-3 to TRBJ2-7; tentative D call: TRBD2 (5 bases). Germline CDR1 is LGHNA and CDR2 is YSLEER. Trimming stripped 5 bases from V and 5 bases from J, with 10 bases between. CDR3 length: 12 amino acids. As DNA, the CDR3 is TGCGCCAGCAGCAGCCCCGGGAACGAGCAGTACTTC. Amino acid sequence: CASSSPGNEQYF.

J is TRBJ1-5 and V is TRBV15; 8 bases agree with TRBD1. The CDR3 contains 16 residues. The germline gives CDR1 LNHNV, CDR2 YYDKDF (reference sequence). V shed 1 base, J shed 0 bases, and the junction held 2 bases outside the gene matches. The CDR3 is CATSRGGQGSNQPQHF. The DNA of the CDR3 is TGTGCCACCAGCAGAGGCGGACAGGGTAGCAATCAGCCCCAGCATTTT.

The CDR3 DNA sequence: TGTGCCAGCAGCGTAGGGTCTAGGGGGGAACAAGAGACCCAGTACTTC. Protein product: CASSVGSRGEQETQYF. V and J are TRBV9 and TRBJ2-5, with D perhaps TRBD1 or TRBD2 (6 bases each). The CDR3 contains 16 residues. With 0 bases removed from V and 2 bases from J, the gap between germline ends came to 14 bases. Germline values: CDR1 SGDLS, CDR2 YYNGEE.

The rearrangement links TRBV28 to TRBJ2-7; D is unresolved. The V end lost 4 bases, the J end lost 2 bases, and 6 bases lay between the germline ends. Per the germline V gene, CDR1 is MDHEN and CDR2 is SYDVKM. CDR3 length: 12 amino acids. Here the CDR3 DNA reads TGTGCCAGCAGTTGGGATCCCTACGAGCAGTACTTC. Translated: CASSWDPYEQYF.

This chain joins TRBV4-1 and TRBJ2-7; D is ambiguous. The CDR3 length is 14 residues. V was cut by 8 bases and J by 2 bases, with 16 bases left in between. Germline lookup yields CDR1 MGHRA and CDR2 YSYEKL. The CDR3 loop is CASAFPSSPYEQYF. DNA for the CDR3: TGCGCCAGCGCCTTCCCCAGTAGCCCCTACGAGCAGTACTTC.

The chain has TRBV15 and TRBJ2-2, with 9 nucleotides matching TRBD1. Germline V gene lookup returns CDR1 LNHNV and CDR2 YYDKDF (reference sequence). V lost 3 bases and J lost 5; bases outside the gene matches: 13. This CDR3 is 18 amino acids long. The chain's CDR3 is CATSSWTGVRDQTGELFF. The CDR3 DNA reads as TGTGCCACCAGCAGTTGGACAGGGGTTCGGGACCAAACCGGGGAGCTGTTTTTT.

This chain uses TRBV11-3 with TRBJ1-1; the D gene is possibly TRBD1 (6 bases). V shed 5 bases and J shed 3 bases, with 16 bases lying between them. The CDR3 covers 15 residues. Germline V gives CDR1 SGHNT, CDR2 YENEEA. This chain's CDR3 is CASSGVGGGDTEAFF. The CDR3 DNA reads as TGTGCCAGCAGCGGGGTGGGAGGGGGGGACACTGAAGCTTTCTTT.

CDR3 DNA sequence: TGTGCCAGCAGCTCGACGACTAGCAGAAGCTCCTACGAGCAGTACTTC. This codes for CASSSTTSRSSYEQYF. The chain has TRBV7-9 and TRBJ2-7, with 7 bases fitting TRBD2. The CDR3 sequence is 16 residues long. Germline V gene lookup returns CDR1 SEHNR and CDR2 FQNEAQ (reference sequence). With V trimmed by 4 bases and J by 0 bases, 9 bases remained unmatched.

CDR3: CASSLTNTGNYGYTF. The DNA for the CDR3 is TGCGCCAGCAGCCTCACGAATACAGGGAACTATGGCTACACCTTC. V is TRBV4-1 and J is TRBJ1-2, with a possible D match to TRBD1 (6 bases). V gave up 4 bases and J gave up 2 bases, with 14 bases separating them. Germline V gene data show CDR1 as MGHRA and CDR2 as YSYEKL. This CDR3 region has 15 residues.